This T cell receptor (beta chain) was documented in a study of metastatic and nonmetastatic thyroid tumors. Study-wide context: Across blood and tumor or nodule tissue, repertoires from malignant and benign thyroid patients were compared with one another.

TCRdb re-called clones from the PCR reads using MiXCR. The profile shows over 10,000 clones, 23% of them singletons. Many counts were recorded for this clone. The CDR3 loop spans 15 amino acids. Germline CDR1 is SQVTM and CDR2 is ANQGSEA. V gave up 5 bases and J gave up 3 bases, with 16 bases separating them. Each patient went into thyroid surgery without having received any treatment. This chain links TRBV29-1 with TRBJ1-4, with D unresolved. The receptor was derived from a female donor with papillary thyroid cancer or a benign thyroid nodule (not recorded which). Some clones in this sample may be carry-over from other donors' samples. Sequences were obtained from adjacent normal tissue. The CDR3 here is CSVRLGLGANEKLFF. The CDR3 DNA is TGCAGCGTTCGGTTAGGCCTCGGGGCTAATGAAAAACTGTTTTTT.